This T cell receptor (beta chain) is from a study of CD4 and CD8 cells across lung adenocarcinoma regions. The patients had localized lung adenocarcinoma, a non-small cell subtype. TCRdb reprocessed the PCR reads with MiXCR, giving one entry per CDR3 protein. The sample lists about 19,000 distinct CDR3 sequences, approximately 50% occurring once. Concerning this clonotype itself: The junction does not match germline at one end; this may be a read error.

Material for sequencing was CD8+ T cells from the margin of a lung tumor. The sequence came from a male donor with lung adenocarcinoma. The CD4 and CD8 labels of this study may be unreliable.

CDR3 in DNA: TGTGCCAGCAGTGGGGGACTAGCGGGATACCAAGAGACGCAGTATTTC. This gives the protein CASSGGLAGYQETQYF. This sequence joins TRBV6-1 and TRBJ2-5; 13 bases line up with TRBD2. CDR1 and CDR2 from the germline V gene are MNHNS and SASEGT. The CDR3 has 16 residues.